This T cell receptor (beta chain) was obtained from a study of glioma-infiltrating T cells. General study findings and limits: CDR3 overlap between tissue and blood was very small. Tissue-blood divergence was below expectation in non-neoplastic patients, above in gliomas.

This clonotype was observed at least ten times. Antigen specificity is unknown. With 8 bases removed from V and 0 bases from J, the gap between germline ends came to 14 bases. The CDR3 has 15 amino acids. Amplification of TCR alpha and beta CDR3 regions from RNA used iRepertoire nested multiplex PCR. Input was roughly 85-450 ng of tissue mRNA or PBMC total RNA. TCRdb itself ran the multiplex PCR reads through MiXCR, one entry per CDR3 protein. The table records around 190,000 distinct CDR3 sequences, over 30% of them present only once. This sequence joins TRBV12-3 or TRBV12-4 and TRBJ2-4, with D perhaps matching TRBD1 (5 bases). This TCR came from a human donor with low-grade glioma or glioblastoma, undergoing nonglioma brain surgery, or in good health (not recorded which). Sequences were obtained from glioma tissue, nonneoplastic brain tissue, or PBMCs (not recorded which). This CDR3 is CASATGREAKNIQYF. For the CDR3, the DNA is TGTGCCAGCGCCACAGGACGTGAAGCCAAAAACATTCAGTACTTC.